This is a list of T cell receptor beta chains from one sample in a study of monozygotic twins with inflammatory bowel disease. For each CDR3 protein, TCRdb gives one entry from its re-call of the 5' RACE reads, without DNA. The sample table sets out 350,000 to 550,000 distinct CDR3 sequences. The source material was blood. Receptors were obtained from a human donor with ulcerative colitis or Crohn's disease, or a healthy co-twin of an affected twin (not recorded which). The CDR3 runs from the conserved cysteine through the conserved F or W.

V gene	J gene	CDR3 protein
TRBV29-1	TRBJ1-2	CSVGTTYGSYTF
TRBV20-1	TRBJ2-1	CSARLGATSGKNEQFF
TRBV6-5	TRBJ1-1	CASREGYTEAFF
TRBV20-1	TRBJ2-1	CSASLPTYNEQFF
TRBV12-3/TRBV12-4	TRBJ2-7	CASSLLGTRRYEQYF
TRBV5-6	TRBJ2-1	CASSLDTSGVSYNEQFF
TRBV12-3/TRBV12-4	TRBJ2-1	CASTTGTWDNEQFF
TRBV27	TRBJ2-1	CASSTYNEPFF
TRBV7-8	TRBJ1-2	CASSSPPGGLEHGYTF
TRBV7-3	TRBJ2-3	CASSLGIGADTQYF
TRBV12-3/TRBV12-4	TRBJ1-1	CASSPKGQGSVRAEAFF
TRBV12-3/TRBV12-4	TRBJ2-5	CASSTGTSGGQTQYF
TRBV10-3	TRBJ1-5	CAISESGVQPQHF
TRBV5-1	TRBJ2-3	CASSFTSGSQADTQYF
TRBV5-1	TRBJ2-5	CASSFDRTQETQYF
TRBV20-1	TRBJ2-7	CSAREGGSIYEQYF
TRBV5-5	TRBJ1-5	CASSGDFGGNQPQHF
TRBV5-6	TRBJ1-2	CASSHLRGNHYGYTF
TRBV6-5	TRBJ2-7	CASTFGYEQYF
TRBV7-2	TRBJ2-7	CASSPGSGGAYEQYF
TRBV20-1	TRBJ1-2	CSAEATGNYGYTF
TRBV6-2/TRBV6-3	TRBJ1-4	CASSYAGATNEKLFF
TRBV11-2	TRBJ2-7	CASSPLDNEQYF
TRBV24-1	TRBJ2-1	CATSELGKQFF
TRBV7-2	TRBJ1-2	CASSSGQGLPGYGYTF
TRBV2	TRBJ2-7	CAGKLGQGAYEQYF
TRBV28	TRBJ1-6	CASSPISTYNSPLHF
TRBV20-1	TRBJ2-1	CSATSVSPRQFF
TRBV2	TRBJ1-2	CASSVGLNYGYTF
TRBV5-1	TRBJ1-2	CASSYNPGTGANNYGYTF
TRBV3-1	TRBJ1-6	CASSQEQVYNSPLHF
TRBV12-3/TRBV12-4	TRBJ1-1	CASSFVGNDEAFF
TRBV11-2	TRBJ2-2	CASSLWDRGTGELFF
TRBV6-5	TRBJ1-1	CASSNPGQNTEAFF
TRBV20-1	TRBJ2-7	CSARDPLASYEQYF
TRBV19	TRBJ2-1	CASWGSGSSYNEQFF
TRBV10-3	TRBJ2-5	CAISESRVRGAQETQYF
TRBV7-2	TRBJ2-1	CASSTRGASAYNEQFF
TRBV5-1	TRBJ1-1	CASSGTPVGTEAFF
TRBV2	TRBJ2-7	CASSESAGVSYEQYF
TRBV3-1	TRBJ1-2	CASSQRGGLNYGYTF
TRBV25-1	TRBJ2-3	CASRRAGNRGTDTQYF
TRBV7-9	TRBJ1-1	CASSFGQGKLRAFF
TRBV20-1	TRBJ2-1	CSARLPNEQFF
TRBV12-3/TRBV12-4	TRBJ2-1	CASRLGAGEYNEQFF
TRBV7-2	TRBJ1-5	CASSLDSSQPQHF
TRBV5-1	TRBJ2-3	CASRPSASGPTDTQYF
TRBV10-3	TRBJ1-4	CAISEGQANEKLFF
TRBV7-9	TRBJ2-3	CASSWGQGSESDTQYF
TRBV27	TRBJ2-4	CASSPLSGRAVNIQYF
TRBV11-2	TRBJ1-1	CASSSGIWGSLNTEAFF